These 11 T cell receptor beta chains originate from one sample sequenced in a study of vaccination and CD4 T cells after COVID-19. The Oncomine TCR Beta short-read assay sequenced DNA from cultured CD4+ T cells. A single record per CDR3 protein comes from TCRdb applying MiXCR to the PCR reads. The data contain 20,000 to 25,000 distinct CDR3 sequences, 48% of them singletons. Specified treatment: roughly nine-day PBMC culture with coronavirus spike peptide pools or control peptides (ViraFEST assay). These receptors have no known antigen. The sequenced sample was CD4+ T cells from blood, cultured in vitro. The receptors derive from a human donor who had recovered from COVID-19.

In this sample, this clonotype turned up a few times. The genes are TRBV19 and TRBJ1-6, with TRBD1 as a possible D gene (5 bases). The V end lost 4 bases, the J end lost 10 bases, and 14 bases lay between the germline ends. The V gene's germline CDR1 is LNHDA and CDR2 SQIVND (reference sequence). The CDR3 totals 14 residues. CDR3 sequence (DNA): TGTGCCAGTAGTAGGCAGGGTTTTAGATCACCCCTCCACTTT. Translation: CASSRQGFRSPLHF.

This clonotype was detected a few times. V gene TRBV6-1 combines with J gene TRBJ2-5, with a weak D call TRBD1 (6 bases). Between the trimmed V and J ends, which lost 7 bases and 2 bases, there was a span of 11 bases. CDR1 is MNHNS, CDR2 SASEGT, per germline. The CDR3 sequence is 13 residues long. CDR3 coding DNA: TGTGCCAGCACAGGACAGTTACAAGAGACCCAGTACTTC. Translated, it gives CASTGQLQETQYF.

This clonotype was found a few times. The genes are TRBV6-1 and TRBJ1-3; D not certain. The CDR3 sequence is 11 residues long. Germline lookup yields CDR1 MNHNS and CDR2 SASEGT. Trimming took off 2 bases at V and 7 bases at J, with 3 bases between the two ends. The CDR3 protein is CASSEWNTIYF. The DNA for the CDR3 is TGTGCCAGCAGTGAATGGAACACCATATATTTT.

The chain carries TRBV20-1 and TRBJ2-1; the D is unclear. The ends were cut back, 0 bases at V and 10 bases at J, with 13 bases in the middle. This CDR3 has 13 amino acids. Germline CDR1 reads DFQATT; CDR2 reads SNEGSKA (reference sequence). CDR3 coding DNA: TGCAGTGCTAGAGATAGAGTGCTAGGCGAGCAGTTCTTC. Protein sequence: CSARDRVLGEQFF.

This clonotype appeared a few times. The chain recombines TRBV30 with TRBJ1-2; 12 positions agree with TRBD1. V shed 5 bases and J 4 bases; nucleotides not matched to a gene: 14. The CDR3 has 17 residues. Germline CDR1 reads GTSNPN; CDR2 reads SVGIG (reference sequence). CDR3 DNA: TGTGCCTGGTCAAAATCGGGACAGGGGGCGATCCTCTATGGCTACACCTTC. This gives the protein CAWSKSGQGAILYGYTF.

This sequence joins TRBV6-4 and TRBJ2-7; 11 nucleotides align to TRBD1. Unmatched junction bases numbered 5, after V lost 2 bases and J lost 5 bases. The CDR3 covers 15 residues. Germline V gene sequence: CDR1 MRHNA, CDR2 SNTAGT. CDR3 region: CASSDGTGGRDEQYF. The DNA for the CDR3 is TGTGCCAGCAGTGACGGGACAGGGGGGAGAGACGAGCAGTACTTC.

V and J are TRBV29-1 and TRBJ2-3; tentative D call: TRBD2 (6 bases). The CDR3 is 17 residues long. V was cut by 6 bases and J by 1 base, with 23 bases left in between. Germline CDR1 and CDR2: SQVTM and ANQGSEA. The CDR3 region is CSVREQVGGTGTDTQYF. The CDR3 DNA follows: TGCAGCGTGCGGGAACAGGTGGGAGGTACCGGCACAGATACGCAGTATTTT.

This clonotype was recorded only once. The genes are TRBV6-1 and TRBJ2-7, with D possibly being TRBD1 (6 bases). The CDR3 length is 14 residues. CDR1 is MNHNS and CDR2 is SASEGT in the germline V gene. V was cut by 6 bases and J by 7 bases, with 19 bases left in between. Here the CDR3 DNA reads TGTGCCAGCAGCCCCACAGGGATGAGTGGTGAGCAGTACTTC. Residues: CASSPTGMSGEQYF.

The CDR3 sequence: CASSPPVEWGKGGELFF. CDR3 bases: TGTGCCAGCAGTCCACCGGTGGAGTGGGGAAAGGGCGGGGAGCTGTTTTTT. The chain carries TRBV27 and TRBJ2-2; D uncertain. Trimming stripped 5 bases from V and 7 bases from J, with 23 bases between. This CDR3 has 17 residues. CDR1 MNHEY and CDR2 SMNVEV come from the germline V gene (reference sequence).

This clonotype was seen a few times. The V and J genes are TRBV7-2 and TRBJ1-6; unclear D gene. With 2 bases removed from V and 10 bases from J, the gap between germline ends came to 18 bases. The germline gives CDR1 SGHTA, CDR2 FQGNSA. The CDR3 contains 16 residues. CDR3 sequence reads: CASSLKWPALRSPLHF. Here the CDR3 DNA reads TGTGCCAGCAGCTTAAAGTGGCCGGCGTTACGGTCACCCCTCCACTTT.

The CDR3: CASSLGLAGVGTQYF. Here the CDR3 DNA reads TGTGCCAGCAGTTTAGGGCTAGCGGGAGTGGGCACGCAGTATTTT. The chain combines TRBV27 with TRBJ2-3; 10 bases line up with TRBD2. There are 15 residues in the CDR3. CDR1 and CDR2 (germline): MNHEY, SMNVEV (reference sequence). V trimming: 2 bases; J trimming: 9 bases; junction bases outside the gene matches: 8.